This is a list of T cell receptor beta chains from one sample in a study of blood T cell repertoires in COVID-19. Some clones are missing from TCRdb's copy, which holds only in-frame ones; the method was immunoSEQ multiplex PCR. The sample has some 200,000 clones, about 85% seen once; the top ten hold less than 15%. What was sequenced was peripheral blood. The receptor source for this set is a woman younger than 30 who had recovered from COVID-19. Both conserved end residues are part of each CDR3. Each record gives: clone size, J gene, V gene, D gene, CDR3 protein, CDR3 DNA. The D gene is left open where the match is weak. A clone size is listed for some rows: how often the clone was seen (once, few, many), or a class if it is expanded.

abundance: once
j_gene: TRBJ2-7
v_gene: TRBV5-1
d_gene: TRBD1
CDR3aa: CASSLGRDRLTYEQYF
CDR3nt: TGCGCCAGCAGCTTGGGAAGGGACAGGCTGACCTACGAGCAGTACTTC

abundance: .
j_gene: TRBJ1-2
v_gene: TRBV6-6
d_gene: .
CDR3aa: CASSYQSSYTF
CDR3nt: TGTGCCAGCAGTTATCAATCTAGCTACACCTTC

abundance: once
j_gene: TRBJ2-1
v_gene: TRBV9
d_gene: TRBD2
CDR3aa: CASSVETSGDNEQFF
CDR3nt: TGTGCCAGCAGCGTAGAGACTAGCGGAGACAATGAGCAGTTCTTC

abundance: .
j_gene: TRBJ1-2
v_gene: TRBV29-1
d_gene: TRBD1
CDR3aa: CSVGTGFGYTF
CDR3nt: TGCAGCGTCGGGACAGGGTTTGGCTACACCTTC

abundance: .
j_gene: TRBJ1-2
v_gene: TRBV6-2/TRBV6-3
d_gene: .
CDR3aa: CASSSIDGYTF
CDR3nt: TGTGCCAGCAGTTCCATTGATGGCTACACCTTC

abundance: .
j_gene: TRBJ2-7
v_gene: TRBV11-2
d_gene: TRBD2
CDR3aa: CASSLTGTSVYEQYF
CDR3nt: TGTGCCAGCAGCTTAACCGGGACTAGCGTATACGAGCAGTACTTC

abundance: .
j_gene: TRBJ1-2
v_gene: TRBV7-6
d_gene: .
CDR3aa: CASSLVTEGHGYTF
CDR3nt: TGTGCCAGCAGCTTAGTAACAGAGGGCCATGGCTACACCTTC

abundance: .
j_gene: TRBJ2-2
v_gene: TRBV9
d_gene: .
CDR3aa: CASSLTGELFF
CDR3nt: TGTGCCAGCAGCCTCACCGGGGAGCTGTTTTTT

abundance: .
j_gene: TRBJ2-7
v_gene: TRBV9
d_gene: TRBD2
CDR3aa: CASSVAPASGSYEQYF
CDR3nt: TGTGCCAGCAGCGTAGCTCCGGCTAGCGGGAGCTACGAGCAGTACTTC

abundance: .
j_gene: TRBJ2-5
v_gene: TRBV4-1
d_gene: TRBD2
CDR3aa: CASSRVAGVQETQYF
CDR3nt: TGCGCCAGCAGCCGAGTAGCGGGGGTCCAAGAGACCCAGTACTTC

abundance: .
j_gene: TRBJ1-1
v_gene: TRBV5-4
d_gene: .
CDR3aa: CASSADRYEAFF
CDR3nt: TGTGCCAGCAGCGCCGACAGGTATGAAGCTTTCTTT

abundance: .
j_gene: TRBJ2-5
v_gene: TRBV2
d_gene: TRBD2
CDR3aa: CASSGTSAKETQYF
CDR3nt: TGTGCCAGCAGTGGGACTAGCGCTAAAGAGACCCAGTACTTC

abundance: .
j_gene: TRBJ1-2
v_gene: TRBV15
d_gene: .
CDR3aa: CATSREGGGYGYTF
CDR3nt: TGTGCCACCAGCAGAGAGGGCGGGGGTTATGGCTACACCTTC

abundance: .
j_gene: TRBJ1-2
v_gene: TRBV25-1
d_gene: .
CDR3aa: CASSEYIQVAGIGGYTF
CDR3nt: TGTGCCAGCAGTGAATATATTCAGGTGGCAGGGATTGGCGGCTACACCTTC

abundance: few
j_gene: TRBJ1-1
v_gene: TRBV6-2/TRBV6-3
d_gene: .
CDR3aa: CASSYVGGETEAFF
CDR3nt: TGTGCCAGCAGTTATGTCGGGGGAGAAACTGAAGCTTTCTTT

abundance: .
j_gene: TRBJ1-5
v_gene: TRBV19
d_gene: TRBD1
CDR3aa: CASSRGQGAANWPQHF
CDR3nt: TGTGCCAGTAGTAGAGGACAGGGGGCTGCTAATTGGCCCCAGCATTTT

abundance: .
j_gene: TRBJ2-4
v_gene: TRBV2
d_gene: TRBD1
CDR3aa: CASSLNRGANIQYF
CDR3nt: TGTGCCAGCAGCCTTAACAGGGGGGCAAACATTCAGTACTTC

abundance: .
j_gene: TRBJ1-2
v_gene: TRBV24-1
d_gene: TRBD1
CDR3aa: CATSAAGGYGYTF
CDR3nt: TGTGCCACCAGTGCTGCAGGGGGTTATGGCTACACCTTC

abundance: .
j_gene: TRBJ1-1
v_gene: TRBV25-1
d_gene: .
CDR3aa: CASSESPEGGTEAFF
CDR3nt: TGTGCCAGCAGTGAGTCCCCCGAGGGCGGGACTGAAGCTTTCTTT

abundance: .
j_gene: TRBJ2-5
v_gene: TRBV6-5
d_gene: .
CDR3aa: CASSTPGSGTQYF
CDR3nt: TGTGCCAGCAGTACCCCGGGGTCAGGGACCCAGTACTTC

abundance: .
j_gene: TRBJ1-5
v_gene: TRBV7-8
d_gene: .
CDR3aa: CASSLGLGGQPQHF
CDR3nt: TGTGCCAGCAGCTTAGGACTTGGAGGACAGCCCCAGCATTTT

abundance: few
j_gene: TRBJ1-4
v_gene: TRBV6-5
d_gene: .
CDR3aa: CASSYSGPSEKLFF
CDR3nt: TGTGCCAGCAGTTACTCGGGGCCAAGTGAAAAACTGTTTTTT

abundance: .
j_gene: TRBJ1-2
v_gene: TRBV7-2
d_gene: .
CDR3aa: CASSRRLDGYTF
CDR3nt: TGTGCCAGCAGCCGGAGGCTGGATGGCTACACCTTC

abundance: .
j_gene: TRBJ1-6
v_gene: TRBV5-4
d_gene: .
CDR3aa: CASSFGHTNSPLHF
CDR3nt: TGTGCCAGCAGCTTTGGACACACGAATTCACCCCTCCACTTT

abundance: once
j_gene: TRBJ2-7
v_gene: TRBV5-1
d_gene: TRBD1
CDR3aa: CASSLVPSTGGRYSYEQYF
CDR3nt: TGCGCCAGCAGCTTGGTGCCCTCCACAGGGGGTAGATACTCCTACGAGCAGTACTTC

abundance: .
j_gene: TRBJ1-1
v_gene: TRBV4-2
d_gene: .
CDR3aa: CASSQATAMNTEAFF
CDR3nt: TGTGCCAGCAGCCAAGCGACAGCCATGAACACTGAAGCTTTCTTT

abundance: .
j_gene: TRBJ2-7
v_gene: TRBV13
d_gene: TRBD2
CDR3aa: CASSSGLAGIGEQYF
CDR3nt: TGTGCCAGCAGCTCCGGACTAGCGGGAATAGGAGAGCAGTACTTC

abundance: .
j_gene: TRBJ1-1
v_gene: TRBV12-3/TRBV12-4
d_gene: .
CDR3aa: CATVSVNTEAFF
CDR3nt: TGTGCCACCGTCAGTGTGAACACTGAAGCTTTCTTT

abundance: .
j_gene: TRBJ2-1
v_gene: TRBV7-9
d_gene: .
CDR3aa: CASSPSGPGWDEQFF
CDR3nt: TGTGCCAGCAGCCCAAGCGGCCCGGGCTGGGATGAGCAGTTCTTC

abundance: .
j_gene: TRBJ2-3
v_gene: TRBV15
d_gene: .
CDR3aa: CATSSSGYLADTQYF
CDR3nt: TGTGCCACCAGCAGTAGCGGTTACCTGGCAGATACGCAGTATTTT

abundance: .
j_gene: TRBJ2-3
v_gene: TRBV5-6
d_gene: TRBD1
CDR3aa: CASSLTGLGTDTQYF
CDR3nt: TGTGCCAGCAGCCTGACAGGGTTGGGCACAGATACGCAGTATTTT

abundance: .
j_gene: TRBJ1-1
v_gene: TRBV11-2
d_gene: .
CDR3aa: CASSLGWAGLDTEAFF
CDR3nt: TGTGCCAGCAGCTTAGGGTGGGCGGGGCTGGACACTGAAGCTTTCTTT

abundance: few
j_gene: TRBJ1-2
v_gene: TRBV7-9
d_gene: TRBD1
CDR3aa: CASSLAGMWRDSEGYTF
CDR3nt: TGTGCCAGCAGCTTAGCCGGTATGTGGAGGGACAGCGAGGGCTACACCTTC

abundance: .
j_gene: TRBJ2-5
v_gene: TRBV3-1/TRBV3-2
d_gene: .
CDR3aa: CASSQPLTAEGTQYF
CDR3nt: TGTGCCAGCAGCCAACCCTTGACCGCTGAGGGGACCCAGTACTTC

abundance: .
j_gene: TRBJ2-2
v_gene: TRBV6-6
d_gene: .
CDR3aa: CASSYSNSVGGELFF
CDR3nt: TGTGCCAGCAGTTACTCTAATAGCGTGGGAGGGGAGCTGTTTTTT

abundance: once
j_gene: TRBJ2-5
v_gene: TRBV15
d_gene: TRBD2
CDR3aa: CATSRDSGTGETQYF
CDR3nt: TGTGCCACCAGCAGAGATAGCGGGACGGGAGAGACCCAGTACTTC

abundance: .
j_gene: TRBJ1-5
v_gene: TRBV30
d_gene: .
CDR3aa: CAWRLGSLNHGQPQHF
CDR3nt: TGTGCCTGGAGGCTCGGGAGCCTTAACCATGGGCAGCCCCAGCATTTT

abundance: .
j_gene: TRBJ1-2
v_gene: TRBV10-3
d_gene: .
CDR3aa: CAISDQLYGYTF
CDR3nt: TGTGCCATCAGTGACCAACTCTATGGCTACACCTTC

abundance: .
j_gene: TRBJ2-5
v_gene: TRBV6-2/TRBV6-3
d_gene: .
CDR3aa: CASSYQGQETQYF
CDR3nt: TGTGCCAGCAGTTACCAGGGCCAAGAGACCCAGTACTTC

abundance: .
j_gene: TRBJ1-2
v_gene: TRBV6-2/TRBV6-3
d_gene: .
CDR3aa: CASSPATAYGYTF
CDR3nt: TGTGCCAGCAGTCCGGCGACAGCGTATGGCTACACCTTC

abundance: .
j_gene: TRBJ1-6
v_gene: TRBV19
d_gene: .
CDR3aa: CASSITAGGDSPLHF
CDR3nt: TGTGCCAGTAGTATTACAGCCGGGGGGGATTCACCCCTCCACTTT

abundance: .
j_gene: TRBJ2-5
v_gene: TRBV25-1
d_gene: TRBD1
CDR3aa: CASTPPRQGEWETQYF
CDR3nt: TGTGCCAGCACCCCCCCTCGACAGGGGGAATGGGAGACCCAGTACTTC

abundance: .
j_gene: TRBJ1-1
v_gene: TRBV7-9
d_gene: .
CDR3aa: CASSLYTEAFF
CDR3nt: TGTGCCAGCAGTCTTTACACTGAAGCTTTCTTT

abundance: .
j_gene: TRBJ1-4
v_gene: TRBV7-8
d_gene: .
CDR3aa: CASSPGATNEKLFF
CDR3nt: TGTGCCAGCAGCCCCGGGGCAACTAATGAAAAACTGTTTTTT

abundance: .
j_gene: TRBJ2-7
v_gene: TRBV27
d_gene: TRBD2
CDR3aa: CASRGLAAFYEQYF
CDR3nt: TGTGCCAGCAGGGGACTAGCGGCTTTCTACGAGCAGTACTTC

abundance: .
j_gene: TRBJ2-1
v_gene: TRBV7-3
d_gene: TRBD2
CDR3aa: CASRLSGSHDNEQFF
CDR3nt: TGTGCCAGCAGACTTAGCGGGAGCCACGACAATGAGCAGTTCTTC